This TCR beta chain was obtained from a study of OX40 agonist ivuxolimab in advanced cancers. For the study at large: The drug used for patients, ivuxolimab, was an agonistic anti-OX40 (CD134) antibody. Partial responses were seen in three patients, one with hepatocellular carcinoma and two with cutaneous melanoma. At 0.01 to 10 mg/kg, ivuxolimab was administered intravenously to patients every 2 weeks.

This table comes from immunoSEQ multiplex PCR, and its TCRdb copy is limited to in-frame clones, with some not included. The sample has about 82,000 clones, 80% to 95% seen once; the top ten hold over 0.55%. Sampled blood was obtained at baseline, cycle 4 day 1, and cycle 7 day 1. This clone appeared a single time. There are 13 residues in the CDR3. The germline V and J ends were trimmed by 6 bases and 3 bases, with 12 bases remaining between them. The germline V gene encodes CDR1 MGHDK and CDR2 SYGVNS. The clonotype was recovered from an adult with an advanced solid tumor such as melanoma, head and neck, liver or kidney cancer. This sequence joins TRBV25-1 and TRBJ2-7; no firm D call. The sample in question was CD4+ or CD8+ T cells sorted from blood, obtained in a trial of the OX40 agonist ivuxolimab. The CDR3 loop is CASRPGGIYEQYF. DNA of the CDR3: TGTGCCAGCAGGCCTGGTGGGATCTACGAGCAGTACTTC.